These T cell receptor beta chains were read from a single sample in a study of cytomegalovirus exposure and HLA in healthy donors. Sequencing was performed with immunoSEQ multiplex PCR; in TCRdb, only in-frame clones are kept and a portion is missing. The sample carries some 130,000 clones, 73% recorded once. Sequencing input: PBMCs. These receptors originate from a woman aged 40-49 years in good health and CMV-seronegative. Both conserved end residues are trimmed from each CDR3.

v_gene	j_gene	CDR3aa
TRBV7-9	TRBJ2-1	ASSLQDSRNEQF
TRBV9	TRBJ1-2	ASTPTGGHGYT
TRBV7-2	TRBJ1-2	ASSLVGHGNYGYT
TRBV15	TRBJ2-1	ATSRVGLEPAFYNEQF
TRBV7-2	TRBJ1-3	ASSSDRVAGNTIY
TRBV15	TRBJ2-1	AIRQGRGSYNEQF
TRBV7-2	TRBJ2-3	ASSLAGGSDTQY
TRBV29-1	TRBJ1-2	SVESLGGYGYT
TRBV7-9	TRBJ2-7	ASSFALSSYEQY
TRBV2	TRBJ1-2	ASSETGGSYGYT
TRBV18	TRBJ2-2	ASSRVQVNTGELF
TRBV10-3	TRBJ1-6	AISAGGQLNSPLH
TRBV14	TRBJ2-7	ASSQSVEVY
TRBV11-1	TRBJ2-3	ASSLARAGGRTDTQY
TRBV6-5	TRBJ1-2	ASRFPGGNYGYT
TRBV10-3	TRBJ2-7	AGSGSSYEQY
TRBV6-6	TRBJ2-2	ASREENTGELF
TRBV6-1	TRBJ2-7	ATFGGGFNEQY
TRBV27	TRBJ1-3	ASSLTGGKRNTIY
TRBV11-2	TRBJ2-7	ASSLESGQGYEQY
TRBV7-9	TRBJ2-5	ASSLDLAGGTETQY
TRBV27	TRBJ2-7	AGGTGPGEQY
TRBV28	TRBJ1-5	ASRGPGQGNQPQH
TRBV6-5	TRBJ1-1	ASSSNTEAF
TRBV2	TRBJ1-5	ASSGRDSNQPQH
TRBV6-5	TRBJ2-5	ASSYSEGVRETQY
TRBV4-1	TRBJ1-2	ASSSGQGSGYT
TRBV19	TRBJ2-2	ASKTRETVNTGELF
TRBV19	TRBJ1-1	ASSIGVLGRGSTEAF
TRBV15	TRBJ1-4	ATSRDYEEKLF
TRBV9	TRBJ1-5	ASSDRGWGQPQH
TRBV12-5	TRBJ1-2	ASGIGAPLYGYT
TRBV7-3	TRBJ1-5	ASSEDFYSNQPQH
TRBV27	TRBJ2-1	ASSLSWAGLAYNEQF
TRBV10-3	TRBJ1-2	AISGSAGARGSDGYT
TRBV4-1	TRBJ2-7	ASSQFFQAGTENYEQY
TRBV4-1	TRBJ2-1	ASSPIAGTGGDEQF
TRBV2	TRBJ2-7	ASRGIQTGSSYEQY
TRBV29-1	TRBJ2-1	SVDPSGGPYNEQF
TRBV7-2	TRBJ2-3	ASSLVLATDTQY
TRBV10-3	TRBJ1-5	AISEDRVGTSNQPQH
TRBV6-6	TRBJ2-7	AAVRQGGNEQY
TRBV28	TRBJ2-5	ASHRGETQY
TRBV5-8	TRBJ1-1	ASSLPRGRRNTEAF
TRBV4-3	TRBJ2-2	ASSHNRGGGELF
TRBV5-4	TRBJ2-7	ASSFSSGEQY
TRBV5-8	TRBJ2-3	ASSLLSGGLTSTDTQY
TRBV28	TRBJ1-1	ASSSRQGWDTEAF
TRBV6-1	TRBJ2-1	ASSGTSGGEQF
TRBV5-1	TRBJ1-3	ASTGGDGQPASGNTIY
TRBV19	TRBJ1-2	ASTGANYGYT
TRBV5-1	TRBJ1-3	ASSLRQIAPSGNTIY
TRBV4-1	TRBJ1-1	ASSPEGYTEAF